This T cell receptor (beta chain) was found in a study of CXCR3-negative and CXCR3-positive naive CD8 T cells. Study-wide results and limits: Diversity ran similarly high across both naive subsets but far lower in memory CD8+ cells. Relative to CXCR3-negative naive cells, CXCR3-positive naive cells had more hydrophobic TRB CDR3s.

cDNA libraries for TRB were generated by 5' RACE incorporating UMI labels. Using the 5' RACE reads, TCRdb records one entry per CDR3 protein without DNA. This specimen shows some 150,000 distinct CDR3 sequences; the ten leading clones hold 0.25% to 0.3%. Naive CD8+ T cells showed a CD45RO-CCR7+CD27+CD95- phenotype. Of note for this clonotype: Antigen: not known.

The receptor was isolated from a human donor in good health. Some clones in this sample may be carry-over from other donors' samples. Sequenced: naive CXCR3+ CD8+ T cells from blood. As for subset: CD45RO-CCR7+CD27+CD95- naive CD8+ T cells expressing CXCR3 (TNR3+).

This CDR3 is CASSRVGNYGYTF. This chain joins TRBV6-5 and TRBJ1-2. This CDR3 contains 13 residues. CDR1 and CDR2 from the germline V gene are MNHEY and SVGAGI.